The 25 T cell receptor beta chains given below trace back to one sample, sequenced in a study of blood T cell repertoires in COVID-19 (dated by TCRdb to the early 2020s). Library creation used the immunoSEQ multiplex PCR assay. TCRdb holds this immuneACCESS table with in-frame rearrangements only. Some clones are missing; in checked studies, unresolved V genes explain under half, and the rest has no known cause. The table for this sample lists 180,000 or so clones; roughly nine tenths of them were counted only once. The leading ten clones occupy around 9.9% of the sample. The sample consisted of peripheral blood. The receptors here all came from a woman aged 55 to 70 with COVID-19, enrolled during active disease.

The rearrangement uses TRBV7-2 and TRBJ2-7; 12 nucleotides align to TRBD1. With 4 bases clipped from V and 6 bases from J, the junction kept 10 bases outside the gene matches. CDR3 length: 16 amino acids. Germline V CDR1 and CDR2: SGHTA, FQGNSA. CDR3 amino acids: CASSSRRGTGGGEQYF. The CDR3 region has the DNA TGTGCCAGCAGCTCAAGACGGGGGACAGGGGGCGGCGAGCAGTACTTC.

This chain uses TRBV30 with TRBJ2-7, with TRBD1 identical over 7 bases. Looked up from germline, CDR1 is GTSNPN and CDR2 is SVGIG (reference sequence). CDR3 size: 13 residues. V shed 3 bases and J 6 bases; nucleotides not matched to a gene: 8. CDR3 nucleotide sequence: TGTGCCTGGAGGCAACAGGGGCTTGGCGAGCAGTACTTC. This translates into CAWRQQGLGEQYF.

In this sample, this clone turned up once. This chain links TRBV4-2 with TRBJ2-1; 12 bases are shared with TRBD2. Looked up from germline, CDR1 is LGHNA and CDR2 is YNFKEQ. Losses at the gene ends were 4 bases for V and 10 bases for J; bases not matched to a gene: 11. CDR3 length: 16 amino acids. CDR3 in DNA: TGTGCCAGCAGCCCCCCTAGCGGGAGGGCCCCTTTGGAGCAGTTCTTC. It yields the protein CASSPPSGRAPLEQFF.

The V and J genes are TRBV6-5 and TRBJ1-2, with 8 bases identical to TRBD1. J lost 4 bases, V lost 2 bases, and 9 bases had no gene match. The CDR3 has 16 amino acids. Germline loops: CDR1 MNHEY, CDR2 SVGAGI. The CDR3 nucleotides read TGTGCCAGCAGTTACCCGACAGGGGTTCGTGCCTATGGCTACACCTTC. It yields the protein CASSYPTGVRAYGYTF.

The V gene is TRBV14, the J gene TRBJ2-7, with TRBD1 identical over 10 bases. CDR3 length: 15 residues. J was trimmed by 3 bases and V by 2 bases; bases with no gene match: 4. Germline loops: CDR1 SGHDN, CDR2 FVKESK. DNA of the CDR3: TGTGCCAGCAGCCAACGGACAGGGGGAATCTACGAGCAGTACTTC. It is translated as CASSQRTGGIYEQYF.

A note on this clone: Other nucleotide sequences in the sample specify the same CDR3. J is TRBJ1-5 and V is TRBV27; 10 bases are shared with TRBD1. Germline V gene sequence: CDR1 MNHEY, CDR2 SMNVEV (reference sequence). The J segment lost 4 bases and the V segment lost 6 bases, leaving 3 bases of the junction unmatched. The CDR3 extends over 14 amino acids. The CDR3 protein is CASSPDRGNQPQHF. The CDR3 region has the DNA TGTGCCAGCAGCCCGGACAGGGGGAATCAGCCCCAGCATTTT.

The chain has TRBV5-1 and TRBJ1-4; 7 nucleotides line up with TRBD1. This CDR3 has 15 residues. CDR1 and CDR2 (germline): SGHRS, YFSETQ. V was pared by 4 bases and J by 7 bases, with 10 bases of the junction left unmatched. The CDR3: CASSTLTGPVEKLFF. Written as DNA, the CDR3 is TGCGCCAGCAGCACCCTGACAGGGCCTGTTGAAAAACTGTTTTTT. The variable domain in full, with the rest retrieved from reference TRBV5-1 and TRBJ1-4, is KAGVTQTPRYLIKTRGQQVTLSCSPISGHRSVSWYQQTPGQGLQFLFEYFSETQRNKGNFPGRFSGRQFSNSRSEMNVSTLELGDSALYLCASSTLTGPVEKLFFGSGTQLSVL.

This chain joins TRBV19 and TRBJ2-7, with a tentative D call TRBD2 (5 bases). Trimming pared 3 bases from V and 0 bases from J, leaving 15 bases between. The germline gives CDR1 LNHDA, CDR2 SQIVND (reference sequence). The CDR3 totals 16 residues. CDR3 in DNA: TGTGCCAGTAGTATCGCGGGTCGGTTGAGCTCCTACGAGCAGTACTTC. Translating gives CASSIAGRLSSYEQYF.

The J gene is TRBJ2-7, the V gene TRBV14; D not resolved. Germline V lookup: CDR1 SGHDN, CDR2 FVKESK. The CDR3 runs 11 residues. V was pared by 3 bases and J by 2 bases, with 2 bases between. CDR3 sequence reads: CASSHAYEQYF. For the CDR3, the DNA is TGTGCCAGCAGCCACGCCTACGAGCAGTACTTC.

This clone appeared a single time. In DNA, the CDR3 is TGCGCCAGCAGCTTTACGGGAGGGGCGGGGGAGCAGTACTTC. Its translation is CASSFTGGAGEQYF. The V and J genes are TRBV5-1 and TRBJ2-7, with 8 bases that match TRBD2. Germline V lookup: CDR1 SGHRS, CDR2 YFSETQ. The V and J ends lost 2 bases and 7 bases, in that order; junction bases with no gene match: 8. The CDR3 sequence is 14 residues long.

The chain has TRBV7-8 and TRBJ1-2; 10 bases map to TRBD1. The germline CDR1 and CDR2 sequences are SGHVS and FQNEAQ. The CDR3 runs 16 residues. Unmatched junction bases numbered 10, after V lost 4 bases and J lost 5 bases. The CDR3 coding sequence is TGTGCCAGCAGCTCTCCGGGACAGGGGAAGAGGTATGGCTACACCTTC. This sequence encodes CASSSPGQGKRYGYTF.

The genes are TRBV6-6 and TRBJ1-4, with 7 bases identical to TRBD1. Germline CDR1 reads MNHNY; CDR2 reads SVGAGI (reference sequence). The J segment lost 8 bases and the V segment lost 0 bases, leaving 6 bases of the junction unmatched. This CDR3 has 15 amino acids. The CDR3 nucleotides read TGTGCCAGCAGTTACTCGACAGGGAGAGGGGAAAAACTGTTTTTT. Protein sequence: CASSYSTGRGEKLFF.

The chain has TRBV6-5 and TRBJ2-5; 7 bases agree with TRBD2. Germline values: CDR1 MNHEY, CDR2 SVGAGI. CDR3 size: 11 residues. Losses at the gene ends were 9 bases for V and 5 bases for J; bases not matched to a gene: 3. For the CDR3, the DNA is TGTGCCAGGGGGGGGAGGGAGACCCAGTACTTC. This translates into CARGGRETQYF.

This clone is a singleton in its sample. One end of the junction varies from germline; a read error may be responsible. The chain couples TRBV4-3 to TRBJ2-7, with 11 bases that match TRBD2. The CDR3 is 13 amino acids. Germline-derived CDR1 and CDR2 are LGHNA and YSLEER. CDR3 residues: CASSQGLAGSRAF. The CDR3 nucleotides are TGCGCCAGCAGCCAAGGACTAGCGGGATCCCGGGCCTTC.

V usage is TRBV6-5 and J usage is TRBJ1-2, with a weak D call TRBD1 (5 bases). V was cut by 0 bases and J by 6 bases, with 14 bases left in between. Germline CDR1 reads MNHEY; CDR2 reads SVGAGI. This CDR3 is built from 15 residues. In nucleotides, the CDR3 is TGTGCCAGCAGTTACTCGATCGGGGGGAGGGATGGCTACACCTTC. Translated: CASSYSIGGRDGYTF.

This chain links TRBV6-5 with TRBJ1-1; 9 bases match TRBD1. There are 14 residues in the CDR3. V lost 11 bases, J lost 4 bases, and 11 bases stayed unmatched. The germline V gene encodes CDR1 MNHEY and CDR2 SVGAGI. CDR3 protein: CAVVGQGGGTEAFF. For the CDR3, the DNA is TGTGCCGTAGTGGGACAGGGAGGGGGCACTGAAGCTTTCTTT.

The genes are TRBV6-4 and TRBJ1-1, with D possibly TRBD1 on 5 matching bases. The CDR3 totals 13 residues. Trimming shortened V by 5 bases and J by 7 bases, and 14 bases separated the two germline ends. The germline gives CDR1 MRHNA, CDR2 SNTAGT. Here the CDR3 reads CASSTGVGFEAFF. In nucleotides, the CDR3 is TGTGCCAGCAGTACGGGGGTAGGGTTTGAAGCTTTCTTT.

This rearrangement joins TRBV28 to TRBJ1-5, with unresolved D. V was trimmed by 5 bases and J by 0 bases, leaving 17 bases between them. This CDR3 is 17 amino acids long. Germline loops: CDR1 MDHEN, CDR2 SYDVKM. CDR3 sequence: CASSPTPGGYSNQPQHF. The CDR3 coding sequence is TGTGCCAGCAGTCCGACGCCGGGAGGTTATAGCAATCAGCCCCAGCATTTT.

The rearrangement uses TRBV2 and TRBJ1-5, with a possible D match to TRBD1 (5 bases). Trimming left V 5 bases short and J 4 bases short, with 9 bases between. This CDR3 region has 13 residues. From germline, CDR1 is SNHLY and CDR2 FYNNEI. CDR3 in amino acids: CASSISGNQPQHF. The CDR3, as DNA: TGTGCCAGCAGTATATCAGGGAATCAGCCCCAGCATTTT.

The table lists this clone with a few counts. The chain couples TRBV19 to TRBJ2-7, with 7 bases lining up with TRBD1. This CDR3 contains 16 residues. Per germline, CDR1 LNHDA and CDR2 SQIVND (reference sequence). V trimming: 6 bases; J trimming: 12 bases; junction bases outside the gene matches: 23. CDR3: CASSPSSGTAIRRLYF. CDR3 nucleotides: TGTGCCAGTAGCCCCTCCTCCGGGACAGCAATACGTAGGCTGTACTTC. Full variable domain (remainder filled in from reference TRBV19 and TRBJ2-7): DGGITQSPKYLFRKEGQNVTLSCEQNLNHDAMYWYRQDPGQGLRLIYYSQIVNDFQKGDIAEGYSVSREKKESFPLTVTSAQKNPTAFYLCASSPSSGTAIRRLYFGPGTRLTVT.

DNA of the CDR3: TGTGCCAGCAGCTTTGGACAGGGGATATTGAACACTGAAGCTTTCTTT. This sequence encodes CASSFGQGILNTEAFF. J is TRBJ1-1 and V is TRBV3-1 (or the pseudogene TRBV3-2); 9 bases are shared with TRBD1. Germline lookup yields CDR1 LGHDT and CDR2 YNNKEL (reference sequence). The J segment lost 0 bases and the V segment lost 5 bases, leaving 7 bases of the junction unmatched. The CDR3 covers 16 residues.

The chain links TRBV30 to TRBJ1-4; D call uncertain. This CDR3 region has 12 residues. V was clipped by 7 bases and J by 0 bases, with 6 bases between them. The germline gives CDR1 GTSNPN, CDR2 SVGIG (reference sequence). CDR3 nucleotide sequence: TGTGCCTCCACAGCAACTAATGAAAAACTGTTTTTT. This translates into CASTATNEKLFF.

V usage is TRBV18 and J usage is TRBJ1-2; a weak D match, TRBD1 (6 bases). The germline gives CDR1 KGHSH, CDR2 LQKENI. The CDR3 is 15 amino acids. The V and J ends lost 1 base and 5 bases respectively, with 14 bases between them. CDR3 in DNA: TGTGCCAGCTCACCACAGGGGGATTTTCCATATGGCTACACCTTC. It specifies CASSPQGDFPYGYTF.

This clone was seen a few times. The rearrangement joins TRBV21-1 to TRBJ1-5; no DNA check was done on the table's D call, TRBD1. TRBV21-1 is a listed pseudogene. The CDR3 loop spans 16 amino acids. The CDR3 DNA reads TGTGCCAGCAGCATCCCGGGACAGGGGAACAATCAGCCCCAGCATTTT. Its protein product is CASSIPGQGNNQPQHF.

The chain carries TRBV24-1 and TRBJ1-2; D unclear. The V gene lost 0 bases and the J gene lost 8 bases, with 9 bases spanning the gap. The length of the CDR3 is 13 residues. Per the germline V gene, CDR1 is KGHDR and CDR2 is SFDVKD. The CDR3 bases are TGTGCCACCAGTGATTTGGACACTGGCGGCTACACCTTC. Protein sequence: CATSDLDTGGYTF.